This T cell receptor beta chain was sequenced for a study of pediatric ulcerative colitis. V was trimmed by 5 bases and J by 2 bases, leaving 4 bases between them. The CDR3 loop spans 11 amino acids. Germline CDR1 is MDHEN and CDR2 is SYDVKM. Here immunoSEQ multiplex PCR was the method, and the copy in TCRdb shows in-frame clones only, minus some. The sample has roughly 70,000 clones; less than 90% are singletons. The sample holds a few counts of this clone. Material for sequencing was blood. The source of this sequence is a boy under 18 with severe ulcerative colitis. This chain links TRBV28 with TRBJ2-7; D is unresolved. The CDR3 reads CASSGAYEQYF. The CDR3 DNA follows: TGTGCCAGCAGTGGGGCCTACGAGCAGTACTTC.